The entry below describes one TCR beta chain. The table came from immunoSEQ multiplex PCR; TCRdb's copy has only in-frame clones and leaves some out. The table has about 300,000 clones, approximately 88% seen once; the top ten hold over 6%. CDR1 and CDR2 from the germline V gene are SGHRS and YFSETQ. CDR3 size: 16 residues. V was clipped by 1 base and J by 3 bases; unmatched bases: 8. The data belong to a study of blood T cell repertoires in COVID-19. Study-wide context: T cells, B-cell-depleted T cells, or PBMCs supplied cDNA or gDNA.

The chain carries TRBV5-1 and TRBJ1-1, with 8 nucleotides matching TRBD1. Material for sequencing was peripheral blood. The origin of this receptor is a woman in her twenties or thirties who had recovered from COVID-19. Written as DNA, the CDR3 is TGCGCCAGCAGCTTGATAGGATCAGGGGGCTACACTGAAGCTTTCTTT. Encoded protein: CASSLIGSGGYTEAFF.